Listed below are T cell receptor beta chains from one sample, sequenced in a study of regulatory T cells in long-lasting Graves disease. TCRdb re-derived calls from the multiplex PCR reads in MiXCR, one entry per CDR3 protein. Altogether a few hundred thousand distinct CDR3 sequences are present, around 15% being singletons, with the ten largest covering roughly 27%. These sequences were also reported in another study, on T cells in Graves' hyperthyroidism and ophthalmopathy.

Specimen: peripheral blood mononuclear cells (PBMCs), collected at new diagnosis, from a patient treated with antithyroid drugs. The source is a man in his forties with Graves disease. Each CDR3 is given with its conserved first and last residue. A D gene is named only where the DNA matches it firmly. A clone size is listed for some rows: how often the clone was seen (once, few, many), or a class if it is expanded.

-	TRBV5-1	TRBJ2-7	many	CASSLGAPRQGEQYF	TGCGCCAGCAGCTTGGGCGCACCTCGTCAAGGAGAGCAGTACTTC
TRBD1	TRBV9	TRBJ1-2	-	CASSVGTGGASGYTF	TGTGCCAGCAGCGTAGGAACAGGGGGCGCTTCTGGCTACACCTTC
-	TRBV28	TRBJ1-5	many	CASRSSPTRSNQPQHF	TGTGCCAGCAGGTCCTCTCCTACAAGGAGCAATCAGCCCCAGCATTTT
-	TRBV2	TRBJ2-7	many	CASSVTGTWGEQYF	TGTGCCAGCAGCGTAACAGGGACCTGGGGCGAGCAGTACTTC
TRBD1	TRBV6-1	TRBJ1-5	-	CASRGGGRGHQPQHF	TGTGCCAGCAGAGGGGGGGGCAGGGGGCATCAGCCCCAGCATTTT
-	TRBV29-1	TRBJ2-1	few	CSVVGGGRILFF	TGCAGCGTTGTGGGGGGGGGCAGAATACTGTTCTTC
-	TRBV3-1	TRBJ1-4	many	CASSHKTDGRNEKLFF	TGTGCCAGCAGCCACAAAACGGACGGCAGAAATGAAAAACTGTTTTTT
TRBD1	TRBV11-2	TRBJ2-3	few	CASSRRGQRTDTQYF	TGTGCCAGCAGCCGCAGGGGGCAACGCACAGATACGCAGTATTTT
TRBD1	TRBV20-1	TRBJ2-1	many	CSARVFGTGGNEQFF	TGCAGTGCTAGGGTGTTCGGGACAGGGGGCAATGAGCAGTTCTTC
-	TRBV7-3	TRBJ1-2	-	CASSVGSNYGYTF	TGTGCCAGCAGTGTGGGAAGTAACTATGGCTACACCTTC
TRBD2	TRBV19	TRBJ2-3	-	CASSHRIGGGSATDTQYF	TGTGCCAGTAGTCACAGGATTGGCGGGGGGAGTGCCACAGATACGCAGTATTTT
-	TRBV2	TRBJ2-3	-	CASSEIRGRGTQYF	TGTGCCAGCAGTGAAATAAGGGGCAGGGGTACGCAGTATTTT
-	TRBV30	TRBJ1-6	many	CAWSVLTGDSPLHF	TGTGCCTGGAGTGTGCTCACAGGCGATTCACCCCTCCACTTT
TRBD2	TRBV6-1	TRBJ2-1	-	CASSVLAGAYNGQFF	TGTGCCAGCAGCGTACTAGCGGGAGCCTACAATGGGCAGTTCTTC
-	TRBV5-1	TRBJ2-7	many	CASSLRTAQWEQYF	TGTGCCAGCAGCTTGCGAACAGCCCAGTGGGAGCAGTACTTC
TRBD1	TRBV12-3/TRBV12-4	TRBJ2-1	many	CASSVDRATYNEQFF	TGTGCCAGCAGTGTGGACAGGGCCACCTACAATGAGCAGTTCTTC
-	TRBV2	TRBJ1-5	many	CASSVGGFWSNQPQHF	TGTGCCAGCAGTGTTGGAGGCTTCTGGAGCAATCAGCCCCAGCATTTT
-	TRBV20-1	TRBJ1-5	-	CSAASTSHSNQPQHF	TGCAGTGCTGCCTCAACCTCTCATAGCAATCAGCCCCAGCATTTT
TRBD1	TRBV24-1	TRBJ1-5	many	CATSDSDRGRSNQPQHF	TGTGCCACCAGTGATTCCGACAGGGGGCGAAGCAATCAGCCCCAGCATTTT
-	TRBV19	TRBJ1-6	once	CASGSSYNSPLHF	TGTGCCAGTGGCAGCTCCTATAATTCACCCCTCCACTTT
-	TRBV28	TRBJ2-7	many	CANSTVRASCEQYF	TGTGCCAACAGTACCGTCCGGGCCTCCTGCGAGCAGTACTTC
TRBD1	TRBV11-3	TRBJ2-5	many	CASSLAPGQGSRETQYF	TGTGCCAGCAGCTTAGCACCGGGACAGGGAAGCAGAGAGACCCAGTACTTC
-	TRBV20-1	TRBJ2-7	-	CSARDIERGHEQYF	TGCAGTGCTAGAGATATAGAAAGGGGCCACGAGCAGTACTTC
TRBD2	TRBV24-1	TRBJ2-3	-	CATSEGLAGGPKDTQYF	TGTGCCACCAGTGAAGGACTAGCGGGGGGGCCTAAAGATACGCAGTATTTT
-	TRBV27	TRBJ1-2	few	CASSLGLGYGYTF	TGTGCCAGCAGTTTGGGGCTAGGATATGGCTACACCTTC
-	TRBV4-3	TRBJ1-1	many	CASSQETGNTEAFF	TGCGCCAGCAGCCAAGAGACGGGGAACACTGAAGCTTTCTTT
-	TRBV20-1	TRBJ2-1	-	CSARDLLAVYYNEQFF	TGCAGTGCTAGAGATCTATTAGCGGTGTACTACAATGAGCAGTTCTTC
TRBD2	TRBV30	TRBJ2-2	many	CAWSVRVGGYTGELFF	TGTGCCTGGAGTGTACGAGTGGGAGGGTACACCGGGGAGCTGTTTTTT
-	TRBV28	TRBJ1-5	-	CASGGPPDVQPQHF	TGTGCCAGCGGGGGGCCCCCGGATGTACAGCCCCAGCATTTT
TRBD1	TRBV3-1	TRBJ1-4	-	CASSNDRGNEKLFF	TGTGCCAGCAGCAACGACAGGGGAAATGAAAAACTGTTTTTT
-	TRBV3-1	TRBJ2-2	many	CASSSNRNTGELFF	TGTGCCAGCAGCTCGAACAGAAACACCGGGGAGCTGTTTTTT